What follows are 31 T cell receptor beta chains derived from one specimen sequenced in a study of beta chain features in type 1 diabetes. Every bit of the isolated RNA underwent reverse transcription, so sequencing read expressed TCRB transcripts. Repertoires were generated with immunoSEQ multiplex PCR, while TCRdb's copy carries only in-frame clones and drops some. The sample yields roughly 220,000 clones, 16% seen once. Overall study findings and caveats: Shortening of TCRB CDR3s, moderate but significant, appeared in all four CD4+ subsets of Type 1 diabetes patients.

Their antigens remain unidentified. Sequences were obtained from naive CD4+ T cells from blood. The source is a man aged 30 to 39 with type 1 diabetes.

This clone was recorded a few times. The gene calls are TRBV29-1 and TRBJ1-3; D not certain. The CDR3 covers 13 residues. Germline lookup yields CDR1 SQVTM and CDR2 ANQGSEA. The germline V and J ends were trimmed by 3 bases and 2 bases, with 8 bases remaining between them. CDR3 protein: CSVDPGTGNTIYF. CDR3 in DNA: TGCAGCGTTGACCCGGGAACTGGAAACACCATATATTTT.

This rearrangement joins TRBV10-3 to TRBJ2-2, with D possibly matching TRBD1 (6 bases). The CDR3 runs 14 residues. Germline assignment: CDR1 ENHRY and CDR2 SYGVKD. The V end lost 11 bases, the J end lost 0 bases, and 13 bases lay between the germline ends. CDR3 DNA: TGTGCCGTTTCCGGGACACCGAACACCGGGGAGCTGTTTTTT. Translated, it gives CAVSGTPNTGELFF.

The chain employs TRBV9 and TRBJ2-3; the match to TRBD2 covers 10 bases. The CDR3 is 13 amino acids. From germline, CDR1 is SGDLS and CDR2 YYNGEE. Unmatched junction bases numbered 1, after V lost 4 bases and J lost 5 bases. CDR3 nucleotides: TGTGCCAGCAGCATAGCGGGAGGAGATACGCAGTATTTT. It yields the protein CASSIAGGDTQYF.

This clone has just a few counts. The rearrangement links TRBV29-1 to TRBJ2-5; no clear D gene. The DNA end is a closer match to TRBJ2-7, so the J assignment may be wrong. Germline V gives CDR1 SQVTM, CDR2 ANQGSEA. There are 11 residues in the CDR3. CDR3: CSVVQSYEQYF. The CDR3 coding sequence is TGCAGCGTTGTTCAGTCCTACGAGCAGTACTTC.

This clone was counted a few times. This chain uses TRBV6-1 with TRBJ2-7; 9 bases agree with TRBD1. The CDR3 runs to 15 residues. After removal of 3 bases from V and 4 bases from J, the junction contained 7 bases not matched to a gene. Germline V CDR1 and CDR2: MNHNS, SASEGT. CDR3 amino acids: CASSEAGTGYYEQYF. DNA for the CDR3: TGTGCCAGCAGTGAGGCCGGGACAGGGTATTACGAGCAGTACTTC.

The chain combines TRBV18 with TRBJ2-3, with D possibly matching TRBD1 (5 bases). The V end lost 3 bases, the J end lost 0 bases, and 13 bases lay between the germline ends. This CDR3 region has 16 residues. Germline-derived CDR1 and CDR2 are KGHSH and LQKENI. Here the CDR3 reads CASSPLGQSSTDTQYF. DNA for the CDR3: TGTGCCAGCTCACCCCTCGGACAAAGTAGCACAGATACGCAGTATTTT.

The chain uses TRBV7-2 and TRBJ2-7; 10 nucleotides match TRBD2. The germline V gene encodes CDR1 SGHTA and CDR2 FQGNSA. V trimming: 4 bases; J trimming: 4 bases; junction bases outside the gene matches: 7. The CDR3 consists of 15 residues. CDR3 sequence: CASSSLAGGGYEQYF. Here the CDR3 DNA reads TGTGCCAGCAGCTCCTTAGCGGGAGGTGGTTACGAGCAGTACTTC.

The genes are TRBV29-1 and TRBJ1-5; D unclear. Germline V CDR1 and CDR2: SQVTM, ANQGSEA. There are 13 residues in the CDR3. The V and J ends lost 2 bases and 5 bases respectively, with 10 bases between them. The CDR3 loop reads CSVELQPDQPQHF. CDR3 nucleotides: TGCAGCGTTGAATTACAGCCGGATCAGCCCCAGCATTTT.

J is TRBJ2-1 and V is TRBV30, with 9 positions matching TRBD2. The ends lost 0 bases at V and 8 bases at J; junction bases unmatched: 8. The CDR3 is made up of 15 amino acids. Per the germline V gene, CDR1 is GTSNPN and CDR2 is SVGIG (reference sequence). The CDR3 here is CAWSVRLAGIDEQFF. The DNA of the CDR3 is TGTGCCTGGAGTGTACGGCTAGCGGGAATCGATGAGCAGTTCTTC. The entire variable domain, with the rest obtained from reference TRBV30 and TRBJ2-1, is as follows: SQTIHQWPATLVQPVGSPLSLECTVEGTSNPNLYWYRQAAGRGLQLLFYSVGIGQISSEVPQNLSASRPQDRQFILSSKKLLLSDSGFYLCAWSVRLAGIDEQFFGPGTRLTVL.

The chain is built from TRBV10-3 and TRBJ1-1, with 9 bases identical to TRBD1. The trim removed 5 bases at V and 2 bases at J, leaving 6 bases unmatched. Germline CDR1 is ENHRY and CDR2 is SYGVKD. This CDR3 spans 15 amino acids. The CDR3 DNA sequence: TGTGCCATCAGTCCGGACAGGGGAATCAACACTGAAGCTTTCTTT. It encodes CAISPDRGINTEAFF.

This clone was seen a few times. This sequence joins TRBV4-2 and TRBJ2-5; TRBD1 aligns across 8 bases. J lost 3 bases, V lost 2 bases, and 2 bases had no gene match. In germline, CDR1 is LGHNA, CDR2 YNFKEQ. The CDR3 has 14 residues. The CDR3: CASSQPTGEETQYF. CDR3 sequence (DNA): TGTGCCAGCAGCCAACCGACAGGGGAAGAGACCCAGTACTTC.

This chain joins TRBV20-1 and TRBJ2-1; D is uncertain. Trimming stripped 7 bases from V and 9 bases from J, with 13 bases between. The CDR3 runs to 11 residues. CDR1 is DFQATT and CDR2 is SNEGSKA in the germline V gene (reference sequence). Here the CDR3 DNA reads TGCAGTGAAACTGTTCGAGTTGAGCAGTTCTTC. It encodes CSETVRVEQFF.

This clone was recorded a few times. The chain carries TRBV13 and TRBJ2-6; D unclear. The V end was cut by 4 bases, the J end by 4 bases, with 11 bases between. Germline V gene data show CDR1 as PRHDT and CDR2 as FYEKMQ (reference sequence). The CDR3 loop spans 15 amino acids. The DNA for the CDR3 is TGTGCCAGCAGCTCCCAGGCGTACGGGGCCAACGTCCTGACTTTC. It yields the protein CASSSQAYGANVLTF. The whole variable domain, remainder taken from reference TRBV13 and TRBJ2-6, is AAGVIQSPRHLIKEKRETATLKCYPIPRHDTVYWYQQGPGQDPQFLISFYEKMQSDKGSIPDRFSAQQFSDYHSELNMSSLELGDSALYFCASSSQAYGANVLTFGAGSRLTVL.

A few counts support this clone. The CDR3 region is CASRADSEEKLFF. CDR3 nucleotides: TGTGCCAGCAGAGCCGATTCGGAGGAAAAACTGTTTTTT. The V gene is TRBV25-1, the J gene TRBJ1-4; no firm D call. The CDR3 is 13 amino acids. V was shortened by 6 bases and J by 8 bases, with 13 bases between the two germline ends. Looked up from germline, CDR1 is MGHDK and CDR2 is SYGVNS.

J is TRBJ2-3 and V is TRBV29-1, with 14 bases lining up with TRBD2. J gave up 8 bases and V 4 bases, and 2 bases lay outside the gene matches. This CDR3 region has 13 residues. Germline CDR1 reads SQVTM; CDR2 reads ANQGSEA. CDR3 DNA: TGCAGCGTTGTTGGGACTAGCGGGAGTACGCAGTATTTT. It codes for CSVVGTSGSTQYF.

Points on this clone: Other DNA sequences of this sample code for an identical CDR3. The rearrangement joins TRBV30 to TRBJ1-1; D is possibly TRBD1 (6 bases). This CDR3 has 13 amino acids. Looked up from germline, CDR1 is GTSNPN and CDR2 is SVGIG (reference sequence). Trimming shortened V by 2 bases and J by 0 bases, and 7 bases separated the two germline ends. CDR3 DNA: TGTGCCTGGAGTAGGACAGTGAACACTGAAGCTTTCTTT. Encoded protein: CAWSRTVNTEAFF.

The chain joins TRBV29-1 to TRBJ2-6; D is perhaps TRBD2 (5 bases). The germline V gene encodes CDR1 SQVTM and CDR2 ANQGSEA. The CDR3 length is 18 residues. Trimming shortened V by 1 base and J by 0 bases, and 16 bases separated the two germline ends. CDR3 nucleotide sequence: TGCAGCGTTGAAGGACGCGGGTCAGGTGTCTCTGGGGCCAACGTCCTGACTTTC. Translating it yields CSVEGRGSGVSGANVLTF.

About this clone itself: The sample holds other DNA sequences that translate to the same CDR3. J is TRBJ2-5 and V is TRBV18; possibly TRBD1 for D (6 bases). V was clipped by 2 bases and J by 5 bases, with 12 bases between them. Germline loops: CDR1 KGHSH, CDR2 LQKENI. The CDR3 spans 14 residues. The CDR3, as DNA: TGTGCCAGCTCACCATCACAGGGTGCGGAGACCCAGTACTTC. Translated: CASSPSQGAETQYF. The whole variable domain, filled in from reference TRBV18 and TRBJ2-5, reads NAGVMQNPRHLVRRRGQEARLRCSPMKGHSHVYWYRQLPEEGLKFMVYLQKENIIDESGMPKERFSAEFPKEGPSILRIQQVVRGDSAAYFCASSPSQGAETQYFGPGTRLLVL.

The chain links TRBV9 to TRBJ2-1, with 8 bases fitting TRBD2. V shed 3 bases and J 7 bases; nucleotides not matched to a gene: 9. Germline CDR1 SGDLS, CDR2 YYNGEE. The length of the CDR3 is 15 residues. Here the CDR3 reads CASSARSGSWNEQFF. CDR3 sequence (DNA): TGTGCCAGCAGCGCCAGGAGCGGGAGTTGGAATGAGCAGTTCTTC.

The chain recombines TRBV5-4 with TRBJ2-7; maybe TRBD2 (5 bases). CDR3 length: 13 amino acids. The germline CDR1 and CDR2 sequences are SGHNT and YYREEE (reference sequence). Trimming took off 0 bases at V and 5 bases at J, with 9 bases between the two ends. CDR3 DNA sequence: TGTGCCAGCAGCTTGGTGGACGGGGACGAGCAGTACTTC. Amino acid sequence: CASSLVDGDEQYF.

This clone occurred a few times. V and J are TRBV29-1 and TRBJ2-2; 8 bases map to TRBD2. The CDR3 has 16 residues. CDR1 SQVTM and CDR2 ANQGSEA come from the germline V gene. The V gene end was trimmed by 3 bases and the J gene end by 5 bases; junction bases not matched to a gene: 11. CDR3 DNA: TGCAGCGTTGAGTTTTCCGGGACTAGGAGAACCGGGGAGCTGTTTTTT. It translates to CSVEFSGTRRTGELFF.

This clone was seen a handful of times. J is TRBJ2-7 and V is TRBV29-1; 7 bases map to TRBD1. Germline loops: CDR1 SQVTM, CDR2 ANQGSEA. The CDR3 spans 13 residues. V lost 4 bases, J lost 0 bases, and 3 bases stayed unmatched. The CDR3 loop reads CSVVRDSSYEQYF. CDR3 in DNA: TGCAGCGTTGTGAGGGACAGCTCCTACGAGCAGTACTTC.

Comments on this clone: The same CDR3 arises from other DNA sequences in this sample as well. The CDR3 is CAISGQFSGANVLTF. The CDR3 DNA reads TGTGCCATCAGTGGACAGTTCTCTGGGGCCAACGTCCTGACTTTC. The chain employs TRBV10-3 and TRBJ2-6, with D maybe TRBD1 (5 bases). Germline V gene lookup returns CDR1 ENHRY and CDR2 SYGVKD. This CDR3 is 15 amino acids long. Trimming cost V 4 bases and J 0 bases, with 7 bases left between them.

This clone turned up a few times. The chain has TRBV2 and TRBJ2-7, with TRBD1 as a possible D gene (5 bases). The CDR3 spans 11 residues. Germline CDR1 is SNHLY and CDR2 is FYNNEI. The V gene lost 7 bases and the J gene lost 9 bases, with 13 bases spanning the gap. In nucleotides, the CDR3 is TGTGCCAGCACATATACAGGTCCGCAGTACTTC. Protein product: CASTYTGPQYF.

The gene calls are TRBV2 and TRBJ1-4; D ambiguous. V was trimmed by 7 bases and J by 8 bases, leaving 11 bases between them. This CDR3 has 12 amino acids. CDR1 is SNHLY and CDR2 is FYNNEI in the germline V gene. The CDR3 region has the DNA TGTGCCAGCACTGCAGACGGGGAAAAACTGTTTTTT. Translation gives CASTADGEKLFF.

This clone has just a few counts. V is TRBV20-1 and J is TRBJ2-4, with D maybe TRBD1 (5 bases). With 0 bases removed from V and 9 bases from J, the gap between germline ends came to 6 bases. Germline CDR1 is DFQATT and CDR2 is SNEGSKA (reference sequence). This CDR3 is built from 11 residues. CDR3 in amino acids: CSARDRGIQYF. The CDR3 nucleotides read TGCAGTGCTAGAGATAGGGGCATTCAGTACTTC.

The chain joins TRBV9 to TRBJ2-5; 7 bases line up with TRBD2. With 0 bases clipped from V and 2 bases from J, the junction kept 1 base outside the gene matches. CDR1 and CDR2 from the germline V gene are SGDLS and YYNGEE. The CDR3 runs to 14 residues. The CDR3 protein is CASSVGSGQETQYF. The CDR3 DNA follows: TGTGCCAGCAGCGTAGGTAGCGGGCAAGAGACCCAGTACTTC.

V and J are TRBV30 and TRBJ1-2; the D gene is possibly TRBD1 (5 bases). The V gene's germline CDR1 is GTSNPN and CDR2 SVGIG (reference sequence). Trimming pared 0 bases from V and 8 bases from J, leaving 13 bases between. The CDR3 runs to 13 residues. CDR3 sequence reads: CAWSVTRTSGYTF. DNA for the CDR3: TGTGCCTGGAGTGTTACTAGGACATCCGGCTACACCTTC.

Comments on this clone: Sequence at one end of the junction differs from germline and may be a read error. The V and J genes are TRBV2 and TRBJ2-5; D is unclear. The CDR3 runs to 12 residues. Germline CDR1 is SNHLY and CDR2 is FYNNEI. CDR3 sequence reads: CASTMTAFKADF. The CDR3 nucleotides are TGTGCCAGCACTATGACGGCCTTCAAGGCAGACTTC. The full variable domain, in which reference TRBV2 and TRBJ2-5 provide the parts outside the CDR3, is EPEVTQTPSHQVTQMGQEVILRCVPISNHLYFYWYRQILGQKVEFLVSFYNNEISEKSEIFDDQFSVERPDGSNFTLKIRSTKLEDSAMYFCASTMTAFKADFGPGTRLLVL.

This clone was observed a few times. The chain couples TRBV7-3 to TRBJ2-2; D is uncertain. The V gene lost 0 bases and the J gene lost 0 bases, with 2 bases spanning the gap. Germline V gene lookup returns CDR1 SGHTA and CDR2 FQGTGA. The CDR3 loop spans 14 amino acids. The chain's CDR3 is CASSLTPNTGELFF. CDR3 bases: TGTGCCAGCAGCTTAACCCCGAACACCGGGGAGCTGTTTTTT.

The rearrangement uses TRBV6-6 and TRBJ1-1, with D unclear. This CDR3 region has 13 residues. V dropped 4 bases and J dropped 1 base, with 7 bases sitting between them. Germline CDR1 and CDR2: MNHNY and SVGAGI (reference sequence). In nucleotides, the CDR3 is TGTGCCAGCAGTTGGGGTCGGAACACTGAAGCTTTCTTT. This encodes CASSWGRNTEAFF.